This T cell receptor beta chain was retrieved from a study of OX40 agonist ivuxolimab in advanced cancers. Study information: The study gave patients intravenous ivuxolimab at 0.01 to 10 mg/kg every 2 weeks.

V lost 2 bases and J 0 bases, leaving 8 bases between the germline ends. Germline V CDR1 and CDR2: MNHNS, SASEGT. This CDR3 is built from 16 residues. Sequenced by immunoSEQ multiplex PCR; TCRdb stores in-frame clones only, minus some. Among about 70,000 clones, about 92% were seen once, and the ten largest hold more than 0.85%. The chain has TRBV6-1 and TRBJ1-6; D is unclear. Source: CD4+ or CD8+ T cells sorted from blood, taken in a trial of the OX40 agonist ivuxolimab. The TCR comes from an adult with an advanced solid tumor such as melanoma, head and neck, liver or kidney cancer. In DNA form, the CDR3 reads TGTGCCAGCAGTGAATTGCTTAGCTCCTATAATTCACCCCTCCACTTT. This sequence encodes CASSELLSSYNSPLHF.